This T cell receptor (beta chain) was recorded in a study of T cell responses to AZD1222 COVID-19 vaccine. Study-level results: Spike-specific TCR breadth and depth both grew after two AZD1222 doses. The sample set comprised mostly white British donors with more females, and clonal diversity was possibly underestimated.

Using immunoSEQ multiplex PCR, the repertoire was profiled, and TCRdb retains in-frame clones only, with some absent. The sample contains 100,000 to 120,000 clones, approximately 90% of which appear only once. Deletions cut 7 bases from V and 6 bases from J, with 13 bases between. CDR1 and CDR2 from the germline V gene are LNHDA and SQIVND (reference sequence). CDR3 size: 13 residues. Note on this clone: Its antigen is unidentified.

The chain combines TRBV19 with TRBJ2-1; a weak D match, TRBD2 (5 bases). This sequence was found in an adult in good health. Sample: peripheral blood, taken on day 0 of AZD1222 vaccination. The CDR3 bases are TGTGCCAGTAAGGACTCCCAATCCAATGAGCAGTTCTTC. This sequence encodes CASKDSQSNEQFF.